Shown below are 21 T cell receptor beta chains from a single sample sequenced in a study of shared clonotypes between healthy human individuals. Only in-frame clones appear in the TCRdb table, and some are missing; sequencing was by immunoSEQ multiplex PCR. This table has approximately 2.5 million clones, 93% appearing once. Sequenced input: naive CD4+ T cells from PBMCs. Indicated subset: CD45RA+ positively selected. The receptor set was obtained from a man aged 18 to 29 in good health. Some clones in this sample may be carry-over from other donors' samples.

The gene calls are TRBV28 and TRBJ1-1; 7 bases agree with TRBD1. J was trimmed by 5 bases and V by 6 bases; bases with no gene match: 6. Germline CDR1 reads MDHEN; CDR2 reads SYDVKM. The CDR3 has 13 residues. The CDR3 DNA reads as TGTGCCAGCAGCAGAGGGGGCCGTACTGAAGCTTTCTTT. Translation gives CASSRGGRTEAFF. Full variable domain (missing parts from reference TRBV28 and TRBJ1-1): DVKVTQSSRYLVKRTGEKVFLECVQDMDHENMFWYRQDPGLGLRLIYFSYDVKMKEKGDIPEGYSVSREKKERFSLILESASTNQTSMYLCASSRGGRTEAFFGQGTRLTVV.

Concerning this clone: Other DNA sequences in this sample translate to the same CDR3. V gene TRBV18 combines with J gene TRBJ1-1; 9 positions agree with TRBD1. The length of the CDR3 is 14 residues. The ends lost 2 bases at V and 3 bases at J; junction bases unmatched: 1. CDR1 is KGHSH, CDR2 LQKENI, per germline. For the CDR3, the DNA is TGTGCCAGCTCACCAAGACAGGGGGACACTGAAGCTTTCTTT. This gives the protein CASSPRQGDTEAFF. Full variable domain (outside the CDR3, taken from reference TRBV18 and TRBJ1-1): NAGVMQNPRHLVRRRGQEARLRCSPMKGHSHVYWYRQLPEEGLKFMVYLQKENIIDESGMPKERFSAEFPKEGPSILRIQQVVRGDSAAYFCASSPRQGDTEAFFGQGTRLTVV.

This rearrangement joins TRBV4-2 to TRBJ1-2; 7 bases map to TRBD1. The ends lost 3 bases at V and 3 bases at J; junction bases unmatched: 7. CDR3 length equals 15 residues. The germline CDR1 and CDR2 sequences are LGHNA and YNFKEQ. The CDR3 here is CASSQEGTAYYGYTF. The CDR3, as DNA: TGTGCCAGCAGCCAGGAGGGGACAGCCTACTATGGCTACACCTTC.

Worth noting for this clone: In the same sample, other DNA sequences code for this CDR3. The chain joins TRBV28 to TRBJ2-7; D unresolved. Looked up from germline, CDR1 is MDHEN and CDR2 is SYDVKM. Trimming shortened V by 1 base and J by 2 bases, and 9 bases separated the two germline ends. The length of the CDR3 is 14 residues. Here the CDR3 DNA reads TGTGCCAGCAGTTTATTAGCAGGCGCCTACGAGCAGTACTTC. Encoded protein: CASSLLAGAYEQYF.

This clone appeared once. This chain connects TRBV30 to TRBJ2-6; D unclear. Looked up from germline, CDR1 is GTSNPN and CDR2 is SVGIG (reference sequence). V was cut by 4 bases and J by 4 bases, with 8 bases left in between. This CDR3 has 13 residues. The CDR3 is CAWKVQGANVLTF. CDR3 nucleotides: TGTGCCTGGAAAGTACAGGGGGCCAACGTCCTGACTTTC.

The chain is built from TRBV5-1 and TRBJ1-6; 8 bases line up with TRBD1. The CDR3 spans 15 residues. The germline V gene encodes CDR1 SGHRS and CDR2 YFSETQ. V gave up 0 bases and J gave up 7 bases; unmatched junction bases: 3. This chain's CDR3 is CASSLEQGENSPLHF. CDR3 in DNA: TGCGCCAGCAGCTTGGAACAGGGGGAGAATTCACCCCTCCACTTT.

This chain joins TRBV7-9 and TRBJ1-4, with a possible D match to TRBD1 (5 bases). This CDR3 region has 13 residues. Trimming shortened V by 8 bases and J by 10 bases, and 17 bases separated the two germline ends. The V gene's germline CDR1 is SEHNR and CDR2 FQNEAQ (reference sequence). CDR3 loop: CASSDLPGGKLFF. The DNA of the CDR3 is TGTGCCAGCTCGGATTTGCCGGGGGGAAAACTGTTTTTT.

The CDR3 protein is CASSPPRDHRVAYEQYF. CDR3 in DNA: TGTGCCAGCAGCCCTCCCCGGGACCACCGCGTTGCCTACGAGCAGTACTTC. The chain joins TRBV7-9 to TRBJ2-5; D tentatively fits TRBD1 or TRBD2 (5 bases each). The end of the DNA aligns better with TRBJ2-7, so the J call may be wrong. Germline V CDR1 and CDR2: SEHNR, FQNEAQ (reference sequence). This CDR3 has 17 residues.

DNA for the CDR3: TGTGCCAGCATCAGGGGGCAGAGCAATCAGCCCCAGCATTTT. This codes for CASIRGQSNQPQHF. The genes are TRBV28 and TRBJ1-5; 8 positions match TRBD1. Germline CDR1 and CDR2: MDHEN and SYDVKM. V trimming: 7 bases; J trimming: 1 base; junction bases outside the gene matches: 3. There are 14 residues in the CDR3.

The V and J genes are TRBV5-1 and TRBJ2-7; 9 nucleotides align to TRBD1. V lost 1 base, J lost 6 bases, and 5 bases stayed unmatched. Germline V CDR1 and CDR2: SGHRS, YFSETQ. The CDR3 spans 14 residues. This CDR3 is CASSLYRGRGEQYF. For the CDR3, the DNA is TGCGCCAGCAGCTTGTACAGGGGGCGAGGCGAGCAGTACTTC.

The V gene is TRBV5-1, the J gene TRBJ2-5; 10 bases map to TRBD2. Germline CDR1 SGHRS, CDR2 YFSETQ. This CDR3 has 15 amino acids. Trimming cost V 2 bases and J 5 bases; bases outside gene matches: 6. CDR3 amino acids: CASSFGLAAQETQYF. Here the CDR3 DNA reads TGCGCCAGCAGCTTCGGACTAGCGGCCCAGGAGACCCAGTACTTC.

A remark on this clone: The same CDR3 is also encoded by other DNA sequences in this sample. CDR3 protein: CASSPTGDYEQYF. The CDR3 DNA reads as TGTGCCAGCTCACCGACAGGAGACTACGAGCAGTACTTC. This rearrangement joins TRBV18 to TRBJ2-7, with D maybe TRBD1 (6 bases). CDR3 size: 13 residues. Per the germline V gene, CDR1 is KGHSH and CDR2 is LQKENI. V was pared by 3 bases and J by 3 bases, with 9 bases between.

CDR3 amino acids: CATSRGGGVTEAFF. For the CDR3, the DNA is TGTGCCACCAGCAGAGGTGGCGGGGTCACTGAAGCTTTCTTT. This chain uses TRBV15 with TRBJ1-1; no clear D. CDR1 and CDR2 from the germline V gene are LNHNV and YYDKDF (reference sequence). V shed 1 base and J shed 4 bases, with 10 bases lying between them. This CDR3 region has 14 residues.

The chain employs TRBV7-3 and TRBJ2-1; D gene ambiguous. The ends were cut back, 2 bases at V and 5 bases at J, with 7 bases in the middle. CDR1 and CDR2 (germline): SGHTA, FQGTGA. The CDR3 contains 13 residues. CDR3 bases: TGTGCCAGCAGCTTAGACGGACACAATGAGCAGTTCTTC. This sequence encodes CASSLDGHNEQFF.

The rearrangement joins TRBV7-9 to TRBJ2-3, with D unclear. The V end lost 5 bases, the J end lost 0 bases, and 15 bases lay between the germline ends. This CDR3 comprises 16 residues. In germline, CDR1 is SEHNR, CDR2 FQNEAQ (reference sequence). CDR3 sequence: CASSLGFGSSTDTQYF. The DNA of the CDR3 is TGTGCCAGCAGCCTGGGGTTCGGCAGTAGCACAGATACGCAGTATTTT.

The V gene is TRBV6-1, the J gene TRBJ2-7; D is undetermined. Looked up from germline, CDR1 is MNHNS and CDR2 is SASEGT. The V end lost 8 bases, the J end lost 2 bases, and 10 bases lay between the germline ends. The CDR3 contains 12 residues. The CDR3, as DNA: TGTGCCAGCTTAGGCGTAACCTACGAGCAGTACTTC. It yields the protein CASLGVTYEQYF.

The chain combines TRBV29-1 with TRBJ2-4, with 10 positions matching TRBD2. Germline V gene sequence: CDR1 SQVTM, CDR2 ANQGSEA. The CDR3 loop spans 14 amino acids. V trimming: 6 bases; J trimming: 3 bases; junction bases outside the gene matches: 5. The CDR3 sequence is CSVKEREGKNIQYF. CDR3 nucleotide sequence: TGCAGCGTAAAAGAGCGGGAGGGCAAAAACATTCAGTACTTC.

This chain links TRBV28 with TRBJ2-1, with TRBD2 identical over 14 bases. CDR3 length: 16 residues. From germline, CDR1 is MDHEN and CDR2 SYDVKM. The V and J ends lost 5 bases and 1 base, in that order; junction bases with no gene match: 1. The CDR3 spells CASSGTSGGSYNEQFF. DNA for the CDR3: TGTGCCAGCAGTGGGACTAGCGGGGGTTCCTACAATGAGCAGTTCTTC.

This chain uses TRBV5-1 with TRBJ2-7; perhaps TRBD1 as D (6 bases). The CDR3 contains 14 residues. With 1 base removed from V and 2 bases from J, the gap between germline ends came to 10 bases. Germline CDR1 is SGHRS and CDR2 is YFSETQ. CDR3 in DNA: TGCGCCAGCAGCTTGTTGAACAGGGCCTACGAGCAGTACTTC. This sequence encodes CASSLLNRAYEQYF.

This clone came up once. This chain connects TRBV9 to TRBJ2-7; D is unclear. The CDR3 contains 14 residues. Deletions cut 0 bases from V and 3 bases from J, with 10 bases between. CDR1 is SGDLS and CDR2 is YYNGEE in the germline V gene. CDR3 region: CASSVGEGYYEQYF. CDR3 bases: TGTGCCAGCAGCGTAGGGGAAGGCTACTACGAGCAGTACTTC.

This clone was detected only once. The rearrangement joins TRBV18 to TRBJ2-1, with TRBD2 identical over 12 bases. Germline lookup yields CDR1 KGHSH and CDR2 LQKENI. The CDR3 has 17 amino acids. After removal of 5 bases from V and 7 bases from J, the junction contained 12 bases not matched to a gene. The CDR3 loop is CASSSPVTSGRGNEQFF. DNA of the CDR3: TGTGCCAGCTCATCCCCCGTGACTAGCGGGAGAGGTAATGAGCAGTTCTTC.